The rows below give T cell receptor beta chains drawn from one sample of a study of T cells in Graves' hyperthyroidism and ophthalmopathy. From the multiplex PCR reads, TCRdb called clonotypes with MiXCR, one entry per CDR3 protein. The profile covers over 700,000 distinct CDR3 sequences, with roughly a third appearing a single time and 30% to 40% taken by the ten largest. Sequencing input: blood. These receptor sequences come from a woman in her forties with Graves' hyperthyroidism. Both conserved end residues are part of each CDR3. Each record gives: D gene, V gene, clone size, J gene, CDR3 DNA, CDR3 protein. The D gene is left open where the match is weak. For some rows the clone size is stated as once, few or many, or as a class when expanded; others skip it.

D: NA; V: TRBV10-3; size: NA; J: TRBJ2-6; DNA: TGTGCCATCAGAAAGGACGGGACTGGGGCCAACGTCCTGACTTTC; CDR3: CAIRKDGTGANVLTF
D: TRBD2; V: TRBV2; size: NA; J: TRBJ2-7; DNA: TGTGCCATATACTACGGGAGGGCCTACAATGAGCAGTACTTC; CDR3: CAIYYGRAYNEQYF
D: NA; V: TRBV4-3; size: NA; J: TRBJ2-2; DNA: TGCGCCAGCAGCCAAGATGCGGGTACCGGGGAGCTGTTTTTT; CDR3: CASSQDAGTGELFF
D: NA; V: TRBV19; size: many; J: TRBJ1-5; DNA: TGTGCCAGTAGTTCCGACACAGGGAACTATCAGCCCCAGCATTTT; CDR3: CASSSDTGNYQPQHF
D: NA; V: TRBV6-5; size: NA; J: TRBJ2-6; DNA: TGTGCCAGCAGTTACACGACGGAACCGAGCTCTGGGGCCAACGTCCTGACTTTC; CDR3: CASSYTTEPSSGANVLTF
D: NA; V: TRBV29-1; size: many; J: TRBJ2-5; DNA: TGCAGCGCAGTGTATGGGACCAGCCAAGAGACCCAGTACTTC; CDR3: CSAVYGTSQETQYF
D: NA; V: TRBV28; size: few; J: TRBJ1-5; DNA: TGTGCCAGCAATGACGGTAATCAGCCCCAGCATTTT; CDR3: CASNDGNQPQHF
D: NA; V: TRBV2; size: few; J: TRBJ1-5; DNA: TGTGCCAGTACGACAGAAAATTATCAGCCCCAGCATTTT; CDR3: CASTTENYQPQHF
D: TRBD1; V: TRBV20-1; size: NA; J: TRBJ2-1; DNA: TGCAGTGCTCGGGACAGGTTCAATGAGCAGTTCTTC; CDR3: CSARDRFNEQFF
D: NA; V: TRBV2; size: NA; J: TRBJ2-7; DNA: TGTGCCACAAGAGGTTTTGCTCCGGGACGGTACGAGCAGTACTTC; CDR3: CATRGFAPGRYEQYF
D: TRBD1; V: TRBV7-8; size: few; J: TRBJ2-2; DNA: TGTGCCAGCAGCTGGACAGGGGGAAACACCGGGGAGCTGTTTTTT; CDR3: CASSWTGGNTGELFF
D: NA; V: TRBV6-5; size: NA; J: TRBJ2-1; DNA: TGTGCCAGCAGTTACTCGTGGGGCAATGAGCAGTTCTTC; CDR3: CASSYSWGNEQFF
D: NA; V: TRBV10-3; size: NA; J: TRBJ1-1; DNA: TGTGCCAGCAGTTTCGGTAGGGCCACTGAAGCTTTCTTT; CDR3: CASSFGRATEAFF
D: TRBD2; V: TRBV20-1; size: many; J: TRBJ2-7; DNA: TGCAGTGCCCGGCGTCTGGCAGGCGGGAGTCAATCCGAGCAGTACTTC; CDR3: CSARRLAGGSQSEQYF
D: TRBD1; V: TRBV7-6; size: NA; J: TRBJ1-2; DNA: TGTGCCAGCACCCTTGGGTCGGGACAGGGCGTGGTCTATGGCTACACCTTC; CDR3: CASTLGSGQGVVYGYTF
D: NA; V: TRBV6-6; size: many; J: TRBJ1-1; DNA: TGTGCCAGCAGTTATCGGGAGGGGGGTGAAGCTTTCTTT; CDR3: CASSYREGGEAFF
D: NA; V: TRBV19; size: many; J: TRBJ1-2; DNA: TGTGCCTTTAAGGCGGGTGACGGCTACACCTTC; CDR3: CAFKAGDGYTF
D: TRBD1; V: TRBV6-5; size: NA; J: TRBJ2-2; DNA: TGTGCCAGCCGGACAGGGAGAACCGGGGAGCTGTTTTTT; CDR3: CASRTGRTGELFF
D: NA; V: TRBV27; size: few; J: TRBJ1-1; DNA: TGTGCCAGCCTCGGGACATCCCTTACCACTGAAGCTTTCTTT; CDR3: CASLGTSLTTEAFF
D: NA; V: TRBV7-9; size: NA; J: TRBJ1-2; DNA: TGTGCCAGCAGGGACAGTGGCCATGGCTACACCTTC; CDR3: CASRDSGHGYTF
D: NA; V: TRBV7-2; size: NA; J: TRBJ2-7; DNA: TGTGCCAGCAGTATCCAGGACTACGAGCAGTACTTC; CDR3: CASSIQDYEQYF
D: NA; V: TRBV15; size: NA; J: TRBJ1-2; DNA: TGTGCCACCAGTAGCGAGACCCACTCGGGGGACTATGGCTACACCTTC; CDR3: CATSSETHSGDYGYTF
D: TRBD2; V: TRBV10-3; size: few; J: TRBJ2-2; DNA: TGTGCCAGCACACTAGCGGGAGAGGGCACCGGGGAGCTGTTTTTT; CDR3: CASTLAGEGTGELFF
D: NA; V: TRBV10-3; size: NA; J: TRBJ1-2; DNA: TGTGCCATCAGTGAGTCGGGGGGGTATGGCTACACCTTC; CDR3: CAISESGGYGYTF
D: TRBD1; V: TRBV25-1; size: NA; J: TRBJ1-2; DNA: TGTGCCAGCAGAGACGGGGACAGGGGATCTTTAGGCTACACCTTC; CDR3: CASRDGDRGSLGYTF
D: NA; V: TRBV7-8; size: many; J: TRBJ2-7; DNA: TGTGCCAGCAGCTCAGGAGGGGAGTTCTTTTGGAGGCAGTACTTC; CDR3: CASSSGGEFFWRQYF
D: TRBD2; V: TRBV2; size: NA; J: TRBJ2-7; DNA: TGTGCCAGCAGCTCCCCCACTGGGACTAGCGGGAGTTTGTACGAGCAGTACTTC; CDR3: CASSSPTGTSGSLYEQYF
D: NA; V: TRBV6-5; size: NA; J: TRBJ1-2; DNA: TGTGCCAGCAGTTACTCGGAACAGGCTGTAGATGGCTACACCTTC; CDR3: CASSYSEQAVDGYTF
D: NA; V: TRBV4-3; size: many; J: TRBJ2-5; DNA: TGTGCCAGCAGCCAAGGCCCAGGGACTGAGACCCAGTACTTC; CDR3: CASSQGPGTETQYF
D: TRBD1; V: TRBV10-3; size: few; J: TRBJ2-7; DNA: TGTGCCAGCAGTGCTGGGACAGGGAGTTCCTACGAGCAGTACTTC; CDR3: CASSAGTGSSYEQYF
D: NA; V: TRBV12-3/TRBV12-4; size: NA; J: TRBJ1-5; DNA: TGTGCCAGCAACCTCGGAGGGGGTAATCAGCCCCAGCATTTT; CDR3: CASNLGGGNQPQHF
D: NA; V: TRBV6-1; size: NA; J: TRBJ1-1; DNA: TGTGCCAGCAAGGGTAGTTTGAACACTGAAGCTTTCTTT; CDR3: CASKGSLNTEAFF
D: NA; V: TRBV6-5; size: NA; J: TRBJ1-1; DNA: TGTGCCAGCAGTACGCCCCGGTGGGTCGTTGGCACTGAAGCTTTCTTT; CDR3: CASSTPRWVVGTEAFF
D: NA; V: TRBV6-5; size: few; J: TRBJ1-2; DNA: TGTGCCAGCAGATTGGGACCCAACTATGGCTACACCTTC; CDR3: CASRLGPNYGYTF
D: NA; V: TRBV12-3/TRBV12-4; size: many; J: TRBJ1-1; DNA: TGTGCCAGCAGTGCGGGGGGCCTAACTGAAGCTTTCTTT; CDR3: CASSAGGLTEAFF
D: TRBD1; V: TRBV20-1; size: NA; J: TRBJ2-1; DNA: TGCAGTGCTAGAGCCCGACAGGGGACAGTCGATGAGCAGTTCTTC; CDR3: CSARARQGTVDEQFF
D: TRBD1; V: TRBV10-1; size: few; J: TRBJ1-1; DNA: TGCGCCACCAAACGACAGGGAGACACTGAAGCTTTCTTT; CDR3: CATKRQGDTEAFF